The entry below gives a single T cell receptor beta chain sequence along with its context. This clonotype came up many times. It lacks a known antigen. No base-level quality is on record; no much larger clone is a single base apart. The CDR3 has 14 amino acids, counting the end cysteine and phenylalanine. Just the 42-base CDR3 DNA is kept, in frame starting at base 1. The germline V gene encodes CDR1 GTSNPN and CDR2 SVGIG (reference sequence). Trimming takes 6 bases from V and 6 bases from J, and the germline ends sit 21 bases apart. The sample comes from a study of molecular identifiers for immune sequencing clone quantification (dated by TCRdb to the late 2010s). Looking at the study overall: For a replicate experiment, the RNA from either around 20,000 or 99,000 naive CD8 T cells was divided into five aliquots, and four of those aliquots went on to sequencing. The study was a methods study using CD8 T cells to benchmark molecular-identifier clustering-based TCR repertoire sequencing (MIDCIRS) and TCR RNA copy counting.

Libraries of naive CD8 T cells were built from anywhere between about 17,000 and 1,000,000 sorted cells, with 10%, 30% or 50% of the purified RNA used. Naive CD8 T cells, defined as CD8+CD4-CCR7+CD45RA+, were FACS-sorted into RLT Plus buffer on a BD FACSAria II. Around 10 TCR copies' worth of Jurkat RNA were spiked into about 20,000-1,000,000 naive CD8 T cell samples to test detection sensitivity. CD8 T cells were enriched with RosetteSep CD8+ T Cell Enrichment Cocktail and Ficoll-Paque, followed by ACK red cell lysis. The full study reports these points: Spiked-in Jurkat TCR RNA (roughly 10 copies' worth), which is not part of the donor repertoire, was contained in the naive libraries. In CMV-specific effector cells, clones with more than 20 RNA copies accounted for over 99% of molecules, whereas in naive cells such clones accounted for under 1%. Modeling indicated 2.5 to 3 TCR RNA copies recovered per cell, compared with about 10 by digital PCR, which implies a capture efficiency of 25% to 35%. A single cell's worth of spiked-in Jurkat TCR RNA was reported detectable even among around 970,000 naive CD8 T cells. The sizes of highly expanded clones could end up underestimated when identical TCR molecules share a barcode. When barcode sub-clustering was not used, chimeric consensus sequences inflated TCR diversity, with chimeras reaching as high as 47%.

Library preparation employed PCR. Sequencing used a NextSeq 500. Preparation of bulk TCR libraries followed a previously described approach, with the TCR primers listed in Table S5. Total RNA was purified with the Qiagen AllPrep DNA/RNA kit. Before analysis, reads from multiple sequencing runs of one library were combined. The authors' pipeline ran thus. Reads were retained only if the reads had an exact TCR constant sequence, and the retained reads were trimmed to 150 nt and grouped according to their 12-nt molecular barcodes. Reads in each barcode group were sub-clustered using a 15% Levenshtein threshold, and a quality-weighted consensus sequence was built for each RNA molecule. Non-functional sequences were excluded, and lower-count sequences lying one edit away from another sequence were also excluded. Based on a fit of two negative binomial distributions, barcode sub-clusters having less than 20% of the maximum read count were discarded. The public sequencing data were trimmed at Q25 with fastp and processed into clonotypes with MiXCR by TCRdb, which kept only in-frame beta chains. Entries are consolidated by CDR3 protein sequence, retaining the most common genes and DNA. These V and J calls derive from TCRdb rather than the authors' analysis. In this sample the table shows about 40,000 distinct CDR3 sequences, approximately 25% of which occur a single time. Jointly, the top ten make up 0.85% to 1% of the sample.

Sequenced input: naive CD8+ T cells from blood, with Jurkat cell RNA spiked in. Sample cell subset or site, as interpreted from the label and publication: FACS-sorted CD8+CD4-CCR7+CD45RA+ naive T cells. The V and J segments used are TRBV30 and TRBJ2-7, with the D segment possibly TRBD1 or TRBD2, each aligning over 5 bases. The source is a human donor in good health. Some libraries in this study had Jurkat cell RNA spiked in. Here the CDR3 is given as CACQMGTRFGEQYF. The DNA sequence is given as TGTGCCTGCCAGATGGGGACCAGGTTCGGCGAGCAGTACTTC.